This T cell receptor beta chain was profiled in a study of cytomegalovirus exposure and HLA in healthy donors. Whole-study results and caveats: Cytomegalovirus status, reportedly, was diagnosed with high specificity and sensitivity by the classifier. The study flagged fewer than 200 TCR beta chains as cytomegalovirus-associated. It was found in a later analysis that first-cohort TCR clusters tended to co-occur in the 130 or so validation repertoires.

With regard to this clone: Its antigen is as yet unknown.

Generated by immunoSEQ multiplex PCR, the TCRdb table keeps only in-frame clones and is missing some. The profile shows approximately 41,000 clones, just under 95% of them singletons. Sequencing input: PBMCs. This receptor was obtained from a man aged 18 to 30 in good health and CMV-seronegative.

The CDR3 sequence: CASRQGDYNEQFF. CDR3 DNA: TGCGCCAGCAGGCAGGGGGATTACAATGAGCAGTTCTTC. The J gene is TRBJ2-1, the V gene TRBV5-1; 7 bases are shared with TRBD1. CDR1 is SGHRS and CDR2 is YFSETQ in the germline V gene. The CDR3 has 13 amino acids. J was trimmed by 4 bases and V by 5 bases; bases with no gene match: 3.